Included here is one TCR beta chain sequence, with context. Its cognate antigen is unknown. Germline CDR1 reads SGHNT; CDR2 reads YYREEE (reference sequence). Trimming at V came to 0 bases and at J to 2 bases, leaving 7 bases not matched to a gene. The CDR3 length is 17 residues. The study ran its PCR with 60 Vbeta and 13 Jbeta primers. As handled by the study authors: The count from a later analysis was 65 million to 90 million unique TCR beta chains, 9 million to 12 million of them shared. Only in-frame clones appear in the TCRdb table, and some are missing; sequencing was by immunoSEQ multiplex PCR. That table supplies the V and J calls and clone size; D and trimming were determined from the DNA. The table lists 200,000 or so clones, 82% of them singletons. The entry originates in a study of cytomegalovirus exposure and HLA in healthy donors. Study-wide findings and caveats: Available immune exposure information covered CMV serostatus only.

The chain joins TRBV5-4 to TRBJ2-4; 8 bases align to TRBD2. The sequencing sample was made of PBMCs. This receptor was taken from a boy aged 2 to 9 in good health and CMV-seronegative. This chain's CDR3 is CASSLAGGVVTKNIQYF. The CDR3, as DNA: TGTGCCAGCAGCTTGGCGGGGGGGGTCGTGACCAAAAACATTCAGTACTTC.